The clone carrying this T cell receptor beta chain has more than one count but fewer than ten. The data derive from a study of early T cells in non-severe SARS-CoV-2 infection. CDR3 size: 14 residues. V was clipped by 5 bases and J by 11 bases; unmatched bases: 12. In germline, CDR1 is MNHEY, CDR2 SVGEGT. TCRdb re-called the 5' RACE reads with MiXCR, one entry per CDR3 protein. This sample has 65,000 to 95,000 distinct CDR3 sequences; roughly 12% occur once, and the top ten carry 15% to 19%. The sequences come from whole blood, collected at baseline. The chain carries TRBV6-2 or TRBV6-3 and TRBJ1-5; the match to TRBD1 covers 7 bases. The clonotype comes from an adult who was a healthcare worker with PCR-confirmed SARS-CoV-2 infection or an uninfected control (not recorded which). The donor label of this sample is uncertain. CDR3 DNA sequence: TGTGCCAGCAGTACAAGGGGGCACGGGACAGCCCAGCATTTT. Its protein is CASSTRGHGTAQHF.